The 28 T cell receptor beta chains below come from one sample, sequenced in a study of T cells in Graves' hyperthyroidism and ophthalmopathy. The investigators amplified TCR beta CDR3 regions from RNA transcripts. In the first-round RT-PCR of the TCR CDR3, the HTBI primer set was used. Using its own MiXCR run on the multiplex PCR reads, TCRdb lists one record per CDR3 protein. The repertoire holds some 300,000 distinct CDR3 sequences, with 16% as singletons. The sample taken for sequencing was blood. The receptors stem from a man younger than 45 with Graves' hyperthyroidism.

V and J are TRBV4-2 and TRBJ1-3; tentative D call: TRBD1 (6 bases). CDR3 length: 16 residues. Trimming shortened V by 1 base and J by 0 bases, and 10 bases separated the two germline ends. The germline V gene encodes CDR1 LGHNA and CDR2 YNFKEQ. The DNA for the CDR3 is TGTGCCAGCAGCCAAGCCACAGGGACCTCTGGAAACACCATATATTTT. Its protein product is CASSQATGTSGNTIYF.

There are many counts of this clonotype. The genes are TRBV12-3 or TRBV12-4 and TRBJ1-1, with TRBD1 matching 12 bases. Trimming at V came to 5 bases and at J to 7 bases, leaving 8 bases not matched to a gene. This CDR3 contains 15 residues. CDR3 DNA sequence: TGTGCCAGCAGTCGGCCGGGACAGGGGGCGAGTGAAGCTTTCTTT. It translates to CASSRPGQGASEAFF.

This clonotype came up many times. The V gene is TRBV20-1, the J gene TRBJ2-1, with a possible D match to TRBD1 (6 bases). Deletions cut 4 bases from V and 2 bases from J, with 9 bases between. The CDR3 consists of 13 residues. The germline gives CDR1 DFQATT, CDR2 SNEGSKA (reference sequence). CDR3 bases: TGCAGTGCTAACAGGGACACCTACAATGAGCAGTTCTTC. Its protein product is CSANRDTYNEQFF.

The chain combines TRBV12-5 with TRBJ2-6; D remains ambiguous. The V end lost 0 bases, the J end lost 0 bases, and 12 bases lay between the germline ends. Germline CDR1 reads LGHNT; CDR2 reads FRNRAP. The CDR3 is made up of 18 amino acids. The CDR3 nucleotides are TGTGCTAGTGGTTTGGTAGCACAGCTTCCCTCTGGGGCCAACGTCCTGACTTTC. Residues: CASGLVAQLPSGANVLTF.

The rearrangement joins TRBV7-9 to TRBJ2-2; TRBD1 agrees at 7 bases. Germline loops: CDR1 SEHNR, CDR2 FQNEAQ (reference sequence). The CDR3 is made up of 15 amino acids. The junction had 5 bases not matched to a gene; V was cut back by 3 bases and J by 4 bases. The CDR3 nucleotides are TGTGCCAGCAGCTTTACAGGGGACGGCACCGGGGAGCTGTTTTTT. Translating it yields CASSFTGDGTGELFF. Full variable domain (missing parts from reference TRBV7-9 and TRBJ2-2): DTGVSQNPRHKITKRGQNVTFRCDPISEHNRLYWYRQTLGQGPEFLTYFQNEAQLEKSRLLSDRFSAERPKGSFSTLEIQRTEQGDSAMYLCASSFTGDGTGELFFGEGSRLTVL.

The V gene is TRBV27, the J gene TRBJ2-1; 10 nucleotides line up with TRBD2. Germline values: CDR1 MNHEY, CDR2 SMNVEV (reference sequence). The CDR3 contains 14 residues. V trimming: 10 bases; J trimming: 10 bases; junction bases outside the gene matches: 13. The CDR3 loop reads CAIRPAGGIGEQFF. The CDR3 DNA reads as TGTGCCATCAGACCAGCGGGAGGGATTGGAGAGCAGTTCTTC.

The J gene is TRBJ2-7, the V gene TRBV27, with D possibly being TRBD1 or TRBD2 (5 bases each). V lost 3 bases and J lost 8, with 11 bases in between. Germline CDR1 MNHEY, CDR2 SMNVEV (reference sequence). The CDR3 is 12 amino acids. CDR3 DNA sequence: TGTGCCAGCAGTTTTCGGGGCCTTCAGCAGTACTTC. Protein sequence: CASSFRGLQQYF.

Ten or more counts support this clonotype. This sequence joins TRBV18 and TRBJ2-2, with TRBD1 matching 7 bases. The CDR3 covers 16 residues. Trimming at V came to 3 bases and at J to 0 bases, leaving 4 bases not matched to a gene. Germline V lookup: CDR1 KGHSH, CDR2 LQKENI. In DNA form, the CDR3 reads TGTGCCAGCTCACCCGTGACAGGGACGAACACCGGGGAGCTGTTTTTT. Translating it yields CASSPVTGTNTGELFF. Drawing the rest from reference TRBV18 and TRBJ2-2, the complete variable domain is NAGVMQNPRHLVRRRGQEARLRCSPMKGHSHVYWYRQLPEEGLKFMVYLQKENIIDESGMPKERFSAEFPKEGPSILRIQQVVRGDSAAYFCASSPVTGTNTGELFFGEGSRLTVL.

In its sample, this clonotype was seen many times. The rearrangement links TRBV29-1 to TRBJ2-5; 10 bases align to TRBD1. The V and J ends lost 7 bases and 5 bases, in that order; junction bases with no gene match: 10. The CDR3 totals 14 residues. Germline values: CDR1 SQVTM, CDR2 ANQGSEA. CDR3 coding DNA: TGCAGCGCCGGGGAGACAGGGGGCAGGGAGACCCAGTACTTC. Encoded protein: CSAGETGGRETQYF.

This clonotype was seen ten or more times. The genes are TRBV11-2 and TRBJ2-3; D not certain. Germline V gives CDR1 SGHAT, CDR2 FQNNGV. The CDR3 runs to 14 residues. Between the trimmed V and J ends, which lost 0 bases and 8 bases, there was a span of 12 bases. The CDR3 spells CASSLDPQESTQYF. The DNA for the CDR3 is TGTGCCAGCAGCTTAGACCCCCAGGAATCTACGCAGTATTTT.

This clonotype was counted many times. The CDR3 spells CASSRDRSSNTEAFF. The CDR3, as DNA: TGTGCCAGCAGCCGGGACAGGTCCTCGAACACTGAAGCTTTCTTT. The V gene is TRBV5-6, the J gene TRBJ1-1, with TRBD1 identical over 8 bases. The CDR3 is 15 residues long. The trim removed 4 bases at V and 1 base at J, leaving 6 bases unmatched. The germline V gene encodes CDR1 SGHDT and CDR2 YYEEEE.

DNA for the CDR3: TGTGCCAGCAGTTTGAGGGGACAGGCGAAGCCCGGCGAGCAGTTCTTC. Amino acids: CASSLRGQAKPGEQFF. This sequence joins TRBV12-3 or TRBV12-4 and TRBJ2-1; 8 bases are a match to TRBD1. The CDR3 has 16 amino acids. J gave up 10 bases and V 3 bases, and 14 bases lay outside the gene matches.

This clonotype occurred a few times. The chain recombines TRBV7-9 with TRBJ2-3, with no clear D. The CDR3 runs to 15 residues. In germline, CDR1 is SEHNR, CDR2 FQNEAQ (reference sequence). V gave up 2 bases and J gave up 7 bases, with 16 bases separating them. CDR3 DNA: TGTGCCAGCAGCTTAAGGTCCGAGAGTAGGTATACGCAGTATTTT. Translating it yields CASSLRSESRYTQYF.

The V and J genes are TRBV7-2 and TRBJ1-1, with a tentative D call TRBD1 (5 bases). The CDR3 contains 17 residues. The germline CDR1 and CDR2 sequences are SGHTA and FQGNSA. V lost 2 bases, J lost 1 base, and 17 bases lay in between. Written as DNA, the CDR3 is TGTGCCAGCAGCTTATTACCCTGGGGGGGTCCGAACACTGAAGCTTTCTTT. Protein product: CASSLLPWGGPNTEAFF.

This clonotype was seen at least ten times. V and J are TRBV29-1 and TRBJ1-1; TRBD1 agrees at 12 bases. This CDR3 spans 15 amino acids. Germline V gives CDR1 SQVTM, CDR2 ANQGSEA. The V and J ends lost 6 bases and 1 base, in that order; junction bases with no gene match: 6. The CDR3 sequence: CSVRDRGRRNTEAFF. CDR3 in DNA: TGCAGCGTCCGGGACAGGGGGCGACGGAACACTGAAGCTTTCTTT.

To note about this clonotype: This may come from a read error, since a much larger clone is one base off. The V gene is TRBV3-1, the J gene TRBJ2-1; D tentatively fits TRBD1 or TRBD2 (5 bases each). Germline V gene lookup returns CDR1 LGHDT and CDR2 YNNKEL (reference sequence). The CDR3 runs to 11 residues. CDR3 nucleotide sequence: TGTGCCCGCAGCCAGAGGGGTGAGCAGTTCTTC. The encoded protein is CARSQRGEQFF.

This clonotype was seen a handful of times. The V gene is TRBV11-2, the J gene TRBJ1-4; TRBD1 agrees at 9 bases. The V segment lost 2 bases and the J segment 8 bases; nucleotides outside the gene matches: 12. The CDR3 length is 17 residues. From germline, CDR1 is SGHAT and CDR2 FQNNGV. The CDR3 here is CASSLTIPGQGGEKLFF. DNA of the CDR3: TGTGCCAGCAGCTTAACCATACCGGGACAGGGTGGGGAAAAACTGTTTTTT.

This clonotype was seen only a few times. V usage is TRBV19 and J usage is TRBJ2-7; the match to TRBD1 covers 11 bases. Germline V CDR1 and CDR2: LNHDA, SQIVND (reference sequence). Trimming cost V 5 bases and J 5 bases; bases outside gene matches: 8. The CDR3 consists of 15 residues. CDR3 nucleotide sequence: TGTGCCAGTAGTCCGGGGACAGGGGGGACGAACGAGCAGTACTTC. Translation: CASSPGTGGTNEQYF.

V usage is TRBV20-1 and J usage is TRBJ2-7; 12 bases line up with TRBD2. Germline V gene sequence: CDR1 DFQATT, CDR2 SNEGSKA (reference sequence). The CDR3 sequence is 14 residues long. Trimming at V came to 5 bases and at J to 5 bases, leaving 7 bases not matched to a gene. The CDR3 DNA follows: TGCAGTGCTCCCCTAGCGGGAGGGCCGGACGAGCAGTACTTC. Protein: CSAPLAGGPDEQYF.

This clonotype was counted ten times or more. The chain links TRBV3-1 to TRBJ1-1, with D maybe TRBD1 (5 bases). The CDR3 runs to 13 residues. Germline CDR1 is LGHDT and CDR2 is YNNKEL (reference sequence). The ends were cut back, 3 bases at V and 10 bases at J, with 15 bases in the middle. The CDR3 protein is CASSHVLGAGAFF. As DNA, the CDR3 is TGTGCCAGCAGCCATGTCCTTGGGGCCGGAGCTTTCTTT.

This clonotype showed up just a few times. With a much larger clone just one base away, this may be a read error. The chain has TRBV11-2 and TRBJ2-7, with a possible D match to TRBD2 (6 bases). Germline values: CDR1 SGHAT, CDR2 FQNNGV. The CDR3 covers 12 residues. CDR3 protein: CASRAGTYERYF. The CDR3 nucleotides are TGTGCCAGCAGGGCGGGAACCTACGAGCGGTACTTC.

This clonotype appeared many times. Here the CDR3 DNA reads TGTGCCAGCAGCTTAAGTTGGACAAGCTCCTACGAGCAGTACTTC. It yields the protein CASSLSWTSSYEQYF. The chain is built from TRBV11-2 and TRBJ2-7, with a possible D match to TRBD1 (5 bases). V was cut by 2 bases and J by 0 bases, with 11 bases left in between. This CDR3 spans 15 amino acids. CDR1 SGHAT and CDR2 FQNNGV come from the germline V gene.

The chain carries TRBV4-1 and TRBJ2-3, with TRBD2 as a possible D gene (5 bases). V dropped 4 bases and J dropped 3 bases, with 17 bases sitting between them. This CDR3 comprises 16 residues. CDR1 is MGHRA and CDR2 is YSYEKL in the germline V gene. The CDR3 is CASSLATTRETDTQYF. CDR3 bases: TGCGCCAGCAGCCTAGCGACTACCCGAGAAACAGATACGCAGTATTTT.

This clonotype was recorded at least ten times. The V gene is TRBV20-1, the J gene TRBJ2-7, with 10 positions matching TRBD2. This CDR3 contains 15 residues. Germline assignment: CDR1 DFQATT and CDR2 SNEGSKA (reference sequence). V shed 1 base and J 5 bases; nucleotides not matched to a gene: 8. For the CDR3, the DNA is TGCAGTGCTAGAGGCCCACCTAGCGGGAGAAACGAGCAGTACTTC. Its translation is CSARGPPSGRNEQYF.

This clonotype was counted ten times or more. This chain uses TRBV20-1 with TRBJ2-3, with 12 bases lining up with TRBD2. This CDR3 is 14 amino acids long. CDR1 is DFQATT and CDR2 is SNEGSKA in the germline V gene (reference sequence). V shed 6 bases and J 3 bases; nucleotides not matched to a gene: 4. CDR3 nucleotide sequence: TGCAGTGCGCATGGACTAGCGGGGACAGATACGCAGTATTTT. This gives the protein CSAHGLAGTDTQYF.

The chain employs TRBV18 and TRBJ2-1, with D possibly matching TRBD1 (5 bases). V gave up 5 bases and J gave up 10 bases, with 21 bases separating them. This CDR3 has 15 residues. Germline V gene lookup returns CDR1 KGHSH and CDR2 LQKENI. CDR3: CASSSLYDGAEEQFF. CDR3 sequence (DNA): TGTGCCAGCTCATCCCTATATGATGGGGCGGAAGAGCAGTTCTTC.

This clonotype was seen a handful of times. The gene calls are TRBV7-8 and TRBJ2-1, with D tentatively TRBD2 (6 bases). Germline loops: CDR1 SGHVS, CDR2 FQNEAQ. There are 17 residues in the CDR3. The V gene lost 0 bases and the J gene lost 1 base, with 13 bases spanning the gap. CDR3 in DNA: TGTGCCAGCAGCTTAGCGCGGTTTAGCGGATCCTACAATGAGCAGTTCTTC. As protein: CASSLARFSGSYNEQFF.

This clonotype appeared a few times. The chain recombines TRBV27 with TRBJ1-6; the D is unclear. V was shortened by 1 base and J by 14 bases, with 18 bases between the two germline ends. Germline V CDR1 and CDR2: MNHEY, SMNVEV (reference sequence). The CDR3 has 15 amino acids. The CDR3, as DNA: TGTGCCAGCAGTTTATTAGTAGGAAATCTGTTGACCCTCCACTTT. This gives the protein CASSLLVGNLLTLHF.